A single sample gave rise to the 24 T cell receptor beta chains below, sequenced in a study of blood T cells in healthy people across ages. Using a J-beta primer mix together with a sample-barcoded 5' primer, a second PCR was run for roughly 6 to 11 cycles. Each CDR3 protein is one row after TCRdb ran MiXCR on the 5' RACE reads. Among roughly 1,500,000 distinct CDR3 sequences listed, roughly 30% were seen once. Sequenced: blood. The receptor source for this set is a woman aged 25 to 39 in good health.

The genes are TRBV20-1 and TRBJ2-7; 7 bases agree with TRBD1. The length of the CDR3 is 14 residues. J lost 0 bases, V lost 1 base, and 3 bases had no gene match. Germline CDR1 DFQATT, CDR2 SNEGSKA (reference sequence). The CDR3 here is CSARVDRNSYEQYF. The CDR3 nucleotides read TGCAGTGCTAGAGTGGACAGGAACTCCTACGAGCAGTACTTC.

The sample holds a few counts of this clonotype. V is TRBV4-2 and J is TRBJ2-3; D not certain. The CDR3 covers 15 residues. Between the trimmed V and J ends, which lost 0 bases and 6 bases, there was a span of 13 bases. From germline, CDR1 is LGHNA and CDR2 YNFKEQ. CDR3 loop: CASSQDPMRRDTQYF. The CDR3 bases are TGTGCCAGCAGCCAAGATCCAATGCGCAGGGATACGCAGTATTTT.

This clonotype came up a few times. The CDR3 loop reads CASSETSGRALETQYF. The CDR3 bases are TGTGCCAGCAGCGAGACTAGCGGGAGGGCCTTGGAGACCCAGTACTTC. The gene calls are TRBV9 and TRBJ2-5; TRBD2 matches at 14 bases. The germline CDR1 and CDR2 sequences are SGDLS and YYNGEE. The CDR3 has 16 residues. V lost 3 bases to trimming and J lost 5 bases; unmatched junction nucleotides: 6. Drawing the rest from reference TRBV9 and TRBJ2-5, the complete variable domain is DSGVTQTPKHLITATGQRVTLRCSPRSGDLSVYWYQQSLDQGLQFLIQYYNGEERAKGNILERFSAQQFPDLHSELNLSSLELGDSALYFCASSETSGRALETQYFGPGTRLLVL.

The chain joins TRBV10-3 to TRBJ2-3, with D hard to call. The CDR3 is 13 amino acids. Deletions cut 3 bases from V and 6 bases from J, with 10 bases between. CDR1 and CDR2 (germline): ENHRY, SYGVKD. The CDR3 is CAISDRIGDTQYF. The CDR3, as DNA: TGTGCCATCAGTGACCGGATAGGGGATACGCAGTATTTT.

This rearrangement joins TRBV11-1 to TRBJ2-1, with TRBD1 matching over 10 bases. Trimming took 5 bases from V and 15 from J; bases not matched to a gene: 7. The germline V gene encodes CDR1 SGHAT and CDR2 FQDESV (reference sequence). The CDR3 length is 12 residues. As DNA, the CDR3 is TGTGCCAGCAGCAAACCGGGACAGGGGACGTTCTTC. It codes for CASSKPGQGTFF.

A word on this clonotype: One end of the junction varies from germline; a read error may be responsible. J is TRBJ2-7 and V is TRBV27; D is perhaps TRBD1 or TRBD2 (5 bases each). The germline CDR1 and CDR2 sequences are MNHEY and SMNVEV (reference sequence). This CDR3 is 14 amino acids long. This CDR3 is CACSFAGTTYEQYF. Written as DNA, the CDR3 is TGTGCCTGCAGTTTCGCAGGGACCACCTACGAGCAGTACTTC.

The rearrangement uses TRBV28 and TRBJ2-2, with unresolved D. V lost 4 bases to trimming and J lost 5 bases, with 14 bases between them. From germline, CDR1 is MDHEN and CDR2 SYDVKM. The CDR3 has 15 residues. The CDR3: CASSSHLRVTGELFF. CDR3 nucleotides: TGTGCCAGCAGTTCCCATTTGAGAGTAACCGGGGAGCTGTTTTTT.

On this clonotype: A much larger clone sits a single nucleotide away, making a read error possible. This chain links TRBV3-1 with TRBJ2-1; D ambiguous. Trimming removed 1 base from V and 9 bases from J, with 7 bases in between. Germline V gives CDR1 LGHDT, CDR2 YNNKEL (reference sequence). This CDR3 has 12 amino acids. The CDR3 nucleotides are TGTGCCAGCAGCCAAGTTCCGGGTGAGCAGTTCTTC. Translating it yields CASSQVPGEQFF.

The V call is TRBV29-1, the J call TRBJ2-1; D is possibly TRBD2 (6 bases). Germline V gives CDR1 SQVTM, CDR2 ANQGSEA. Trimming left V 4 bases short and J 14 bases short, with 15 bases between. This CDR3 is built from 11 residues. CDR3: CSVVNSGPEFF. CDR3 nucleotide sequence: TGCAGCGTTGTGAATAGCGGCCCCGAGTTCTTC.

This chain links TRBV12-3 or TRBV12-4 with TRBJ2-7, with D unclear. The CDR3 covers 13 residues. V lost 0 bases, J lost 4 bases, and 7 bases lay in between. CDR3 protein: CASSLASEYEQYF. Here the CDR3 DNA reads TGTGCCAGCAGTTTAGCTTCCGAATACGAGCAGTACTTC.

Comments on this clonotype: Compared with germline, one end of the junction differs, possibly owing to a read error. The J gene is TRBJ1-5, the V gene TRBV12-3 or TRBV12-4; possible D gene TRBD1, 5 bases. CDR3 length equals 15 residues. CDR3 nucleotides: TGTGCCAGCAGCCAAATCGACAGAGAAAATCAGCCCCGGCATTTT. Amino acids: CASSQIDRENQPRHF.

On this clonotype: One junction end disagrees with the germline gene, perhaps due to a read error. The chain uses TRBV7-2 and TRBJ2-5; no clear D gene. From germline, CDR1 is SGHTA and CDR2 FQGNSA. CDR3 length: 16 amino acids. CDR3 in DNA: TGTGCCAGCGGCTTACGAGGAAGGGCGCCCGGGGAGACCCAGTACTTC. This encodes CASGLRGRAPGETQYF.

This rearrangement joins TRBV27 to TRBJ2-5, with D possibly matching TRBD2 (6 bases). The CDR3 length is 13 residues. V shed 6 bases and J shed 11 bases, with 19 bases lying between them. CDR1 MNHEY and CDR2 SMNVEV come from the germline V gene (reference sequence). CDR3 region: CASRGLGLGEQYF. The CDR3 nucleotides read TGTGCCAGCAGAGGACTGGGACTGGGGGAGCAGTACTTC.

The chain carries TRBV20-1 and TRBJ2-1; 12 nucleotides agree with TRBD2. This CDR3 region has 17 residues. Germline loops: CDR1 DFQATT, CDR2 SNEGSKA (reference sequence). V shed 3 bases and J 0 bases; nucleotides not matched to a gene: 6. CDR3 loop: CSARGLAGPFSYNEQFF. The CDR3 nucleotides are TGCAGTGCTAGGGGACTAGCGGGTCCTTTCTCCTACAATGAGCAGTTCTTC.

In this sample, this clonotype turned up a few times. DNA of the CDR3: TGCAGTGCTCACGGGACTAGCGGTACAGATACGCAGTATTTT. This encodes CSAHGTSGTDTQYF. The V and J genes are TRBV20-1 and TRBJ2-3; 11 bases match TRBD2. The CDR3 covers 14 residues. Per germline, CDR1 DFQATT and CDR2 SNEGSKA (reference sequence). The J segment lost 3 bases and the V segment lost 5 bases, leaving 4 bases of the junction unmatched.

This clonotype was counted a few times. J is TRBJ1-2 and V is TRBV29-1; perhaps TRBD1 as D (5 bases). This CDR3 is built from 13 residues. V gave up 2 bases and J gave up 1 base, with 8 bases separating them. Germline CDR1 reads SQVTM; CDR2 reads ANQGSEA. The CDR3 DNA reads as TGCAGCGTTGAAACAGGTTATAACTATGGCTACACCTTC. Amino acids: CSVETGYNYGYTF.

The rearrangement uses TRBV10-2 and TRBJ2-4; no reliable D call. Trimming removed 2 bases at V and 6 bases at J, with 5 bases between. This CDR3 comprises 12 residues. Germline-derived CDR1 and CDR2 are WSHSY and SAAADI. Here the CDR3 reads CASSEVLNIQYF. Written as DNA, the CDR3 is TGCGCCAGCAGTGAGGTCCTAAACATTCAGTACTTC.

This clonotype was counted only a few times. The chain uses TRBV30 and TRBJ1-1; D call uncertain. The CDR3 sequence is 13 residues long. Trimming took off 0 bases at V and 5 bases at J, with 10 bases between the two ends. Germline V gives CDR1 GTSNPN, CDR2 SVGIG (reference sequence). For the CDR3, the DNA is TGTGCCTGGAGTGTGGACGGCGGAACTGAAGCTTTCTTT. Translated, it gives CAWSVDGGTEAFF.

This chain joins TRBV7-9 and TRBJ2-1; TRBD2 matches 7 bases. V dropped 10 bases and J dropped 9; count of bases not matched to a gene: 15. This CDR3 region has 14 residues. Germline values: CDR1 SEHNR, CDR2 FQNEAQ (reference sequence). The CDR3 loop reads CAIHTKAGEGEQFF. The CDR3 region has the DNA TGTGCCATACACACTAAGGCGGGGGAGGGTGAGCAGTTCTTC.

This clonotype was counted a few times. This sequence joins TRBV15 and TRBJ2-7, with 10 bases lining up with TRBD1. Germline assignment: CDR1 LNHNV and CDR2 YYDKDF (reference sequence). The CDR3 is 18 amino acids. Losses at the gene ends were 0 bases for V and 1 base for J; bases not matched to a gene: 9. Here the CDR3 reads CATSRDVEGTGESYEQYF. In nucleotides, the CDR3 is TGTGCCACCAGCAGAGATGTAGAAGGGACAGGGGAGTCCTACGAGCAGTACTTC.

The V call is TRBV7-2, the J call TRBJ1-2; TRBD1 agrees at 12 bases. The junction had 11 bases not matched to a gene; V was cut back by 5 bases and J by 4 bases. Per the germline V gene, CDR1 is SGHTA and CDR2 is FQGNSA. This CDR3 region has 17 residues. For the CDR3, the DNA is TGTGCCAGCAGCCACCGGGACAGGGGGCATTTAAGCTATGGCTACACCTTC. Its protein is CASSHRDRGHLSYGYTF.

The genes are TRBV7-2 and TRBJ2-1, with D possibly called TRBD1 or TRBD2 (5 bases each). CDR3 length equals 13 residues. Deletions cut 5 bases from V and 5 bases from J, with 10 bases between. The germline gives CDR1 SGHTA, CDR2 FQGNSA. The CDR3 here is CASSPWGNNEQFF. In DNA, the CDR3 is TGTGCCAGCAGCCCCTGGGGGAACAATGAGCAGTTCTTC.

The CDR3 DNA reads as TGTGCCAGCAAGGCGTATTTGAACACTGAAGCTTTCTTT. This translates into CASKAYLNTEAFF. This chain joins TRBV6-1 and TRBJ1-1; D is unresolved. V lost 7 bases to trimming and J lost 0 bases, with 9 bases between them. The CDR3 loop spans 13 amino acids. The germline V gene encodes CDR1 MNHNS and CDR2 SASEGT.

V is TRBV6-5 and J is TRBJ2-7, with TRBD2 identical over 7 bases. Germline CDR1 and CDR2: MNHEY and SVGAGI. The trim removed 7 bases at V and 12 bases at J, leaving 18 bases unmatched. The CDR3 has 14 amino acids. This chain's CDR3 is CASNPPGGAETRYF. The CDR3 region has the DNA TGTGCCAGCAACCCACCGGGAGGCGCGGAGACCCGGTACTTC.